The clone carrying this T cell receptor (beta chain) was recorded a few times. CDR3 length: 13 residues. The ends lost 5 bases at V and 4 bases at J; junction bases unmatched: 2. CDR1 and CDR2 (germline): SGHTA, FQGNSA. This entry belongs to a study of T cells after yellow fever vaccination. MiXCR, run by TCRdb on the 5' RACE reads, gives a single entry per CDR3 protein. The sample holds some 240,000 distinct CDR3 sequences; 3.2% are singletons and the top ten take roughly 3%. Material: CD4+ T cells sorted from PBMCs, obtained 10 days after the yellow fever booster vaccination. This TCR came from a man between 18 and 35 years old who received the YFV17D yellow fever vaccine. V is TRBV7-2 and J is TRBJ2-5; 9 nucleotides match TRBD1. The CDR3 nucleotides read TGTGCCAGCAGCCGGGGACAGGGAGAGACCCAGTACTTC. The encoded protein is CASSRGQGETQYF.